This TCR beta chain was found in a study of neurological immune-mediated disorders. Whole-study results and caveats: The expanded clones of different subjects shared no CDR3 amino acid sequences (suggesting private repertoires in all groups). HTLV-1-associated myelopathy ranked highest for TCR clonal expansion and multiple sclerosis lowest, beneath healthy controls.

A word on this clonotype: Its antigen is unidentified. A junction boundary mismatches the germline segment, possibly from a read error.

The cDNA came from 5'RACE with 10-nucleotide random UMIs. Sequencing runs each yielded over 200 million TCR-beta sequences from 15-18 subjects. Using its own MiXCR run on the 5' RACE reads, TCRdb lists one record per CDR3 protein. The sample includes roughly 98,000 distinct CDR3 sequences, roughly an eighth of them seen just once. Regarding time point: longitudinal time-point 2. Germline CDR1 MNHEY, CDR2 SVGAGI. The CDR3 is made up of 14 amino acids. The sequenced sample was PBMCs. The sequence was obtained from a female donor with HTLV-1-associated myelopathy (HAM/TSP). The V call is TRBV6-5, the J call TRBJ1-6; no definite D call. The CDR3 is CSSSYSSPASPLHF. The CDR3 nucleotides are TGTTCCAGCAGTTACTCGAGTCCGGCATCACCCCTCCACTTT.